Listed below are T cell receptor beta chains from one sample, sequenced in a study of T cells in Graves' hyperthyroidism and ophthalmopathy. TCRdb used MiXCR to reprocess the multiplex PCR reads, holding one entry per CDR3 protein. In the table there are more than 550,000 distinct CDR3 sequences, about 17% of which are singletons. The specimen sequenced was blood. These receptors all come from a woman in her forties or fifties with Graves' hyperthyroidism that later progressed to Graves' ophthalmopathy. Each CDR3 is given with its conserved first and last residue. A D gene is named only where the DNA matches it firmly. Some rows have no size entry. The others give once, few or many, or a class for an expanded clone.

CDR3: CASSFRSGVGGRNWELFF
DNA: TGTGCCAGCAGCTTCCGATCGGGTGTCGGCGGACGGAATTGGGAGCTGTTTTTT
D: .
size: .
V: TRBV11-2
J: TRBJ2-2

CDR3: CASSLAVTSGGATDTQYF
DNA: TGCGCCAGCAGCTTGGCCGTGACTAGCGGGGGGGCCACAGATACGCAGTATTTT
D: TRBD2
size: many
V: TRBV5-1
J: TRBJ2-3

CDR3: CAREGGTGGFAILGEKLFF
DNA: TGTGCCAGGGAGGGGGGGACAGGGGGATTCGCGATATTGGGTGAAAAACTGTTTTTT
D: TRBD1
size: few
V: TRBV6-4
J: TRBJ1-4

CDR3: CASSVILGRFVDEQFF
DNA: TGTGCCAGTAGTGTGATACTAGGACGGTTTGTCGATGAGCAGTTCTTC
D: .
size: few
V: TRBV19
J: TRBJ2-1

CDR3: CASSLGQSNEKLFF
DNA: TGTGCCAGCAGCCTGGGACAGTCTAATGAAAAACTGTTTTTT
D: TRBD1
size: many
V: TRBV12-3/TRBV12-4
J: TRBJ1-4

CDR3: CASSRSGLAGNTDTQYF
DNA: TGTGCCAGCAGTCGATCTGGACTAGCGGGGAACACAGATACGCAGTATTTT
D: TRBD2
size: .
V: TRBV6-1
J: TRBJ2-3

CDR3: CASSIWSGDTQYF
DNA: TGCGCCAGCAGCATATGGTCTGGAGATACGCAGTATTTT
D: .
size: many
V: TRBV5-1
J: TRBJ2-3

CDR3: CASTPWGQGGYGYTF
DNA: TGTGCCAGCACACCCTGGGGACAGGGTGGCTATGGCTACACCTTC
D: TRBD1
size: many
V: TRBV12-3/TRBV12-4
J: TRBJ1-2

CDR3: CSAKWTGEAPQHF
DNA: TGCAGTGCTAAATGGACAGGGGAGGCCCCCCAGCATTTT
D: TRBD1
size: few
V: TRBV20-1
J: TRBJ1-5

CDR3: CSAKPPRLAGETQYF
DNA: TGCAGTGCCAAGCCCCCCCGTCTAGCGGGCGAGACCCAGTACTTC
D: TRBD2
size: many
V: TRBV20-1
J: TRBJ2-5

CDR3: CAIKSRTGGHPPVSYEQYF
DNA: TGTGCCATCAAGTCCCGAACAGGGGGTCACCCACCCGTCTCCTACGAGCAGTACTTC
D: TRBD1
size: .
V: TRBV10-3
J: TRBJ2-7

CDR3: CASSFWGPGANVLTF
DNA: TGTGCCAGCAGCTTCTGGGGGCCTGGGGCCAACGTCCTGACTTTC
D: .
size: .
V: TRBV13
J: TRBJ2-6

CDR3: CASSARASGYNEQFF
DNA: TGCGCCAGCAGCGCGAGGGCTAGCGGGTACAATGAGCAGTTCTTC
D: TRBD2
size: many
V: TRBV5-1
J: TRBJ2-1

CDR3: CASSGGARENTEAFF
DNA: TGCGCCAGCAGCGGGGGGGCCCGGGAGAACACTGAAGCTTTCTTT
D: .
size: few
V: TRBV4-1
J: TRBJ1-1

CDR3: CSASRVMNTEAFF
DNA: TGCAGTGCCAGCAGGGTGATGAACACTGAAGCTTTCTTT
D: .
size: few
V: TRBV20-1
J: TRBJ1-1

CDR3: CSAKQQGNYGYTF
DNA: TGCAGTGCTAAGCAACAGGGGAACTATGGCTACACCTTC
D: TRBD1
size: .
V: TRBV20-1
J: TRBJ1-2

CDR3: CASSQARSLLQETQYF
DNA: TGTGCCAGCAGCCAAGCTAGGAGTCTGCTACAAGAGACCCAGTACTTC
D: .
size: .
V: TRBV14
J: TRBJ2-5

CDR3: CASSYTTGDEQYF
DNA: TGTGCCAGCAGTTACACCACAGGGGACGAGCAGTACTTC
D: TRBD1
size: many
V: TRBV12-3/TRBV12-4
J: TRBJ2-7

CDR3: CAISDRDPLLELFF
DNA: TGTGCCATCAGTGACCGCGACCCCCTCTTGGAGCTGTTTTTT
D: .
size: .
V: TRBV10-3
J: TRBJ2-2

CDR3: CASSRSTGYSNQPQHF
DNA: TGCGCCAGCAGCCGCTCTACAGGGTATAGCAATCAGCCCCAGCATTTT
D: .
size: many
V: TRBV4-1
J: TRBJ1-5

CDR3: CASSQVGRIKETQYF
DNA: TGTGCCAGCAGCCAAGTGGGAAGGATCAAAGAGACCCAGTACTTC
D: .
size: many
V: TRBV3-1
J: TRBJ2-5

CDR3: CASTGAGTQHGYTF
DNA: TGTGCCAGTACCGGAGCCGGGACCCAGCATGGCTACACCTTC
D: .
size: .
V: TRBV19
J: TRBJ1-2

CDR3: CASDRGGMNTEAFF
DNA: TGTGCCAGCGACCGAGGGGGGATGAACACTGAAGCTTTCTTT
D: .
size: .
V: TRBV25-1
J: TRBJ1-1

CDR3: CSARDPVNTEAFF
DNA: TGCAGTGCTAGAGATCCGGTGAACACTGAAGCTTTCTTT
D: .
size: .
V: TRBV20-1
J: TRBJ1-1

CDR3: CASTPRGVEQFF
DNA: TGTGCCAGCACCCCACGGGGCGTTGAGCAGTTCTTC
D: .
size: .
V: TRBV7-9
J: TRBJ2-1

CDR3: CASSFLRGVHNEQFF
DNA: TGTGCCAGCAGCTTCCTTAGGGGGGTACACAATGAGCAGTTCTTC
D: .
size: .
V: TRBV7-9
J: TRBJ2-1

CDR3: CASSPISSEQYF
DNA: TGTGCCAGCTCACCTATCTCCTCCGAGCAGTACTTC
D: .
size: few
V: TRBV18
J: TRBJ2-7

CDR3: CASSGAGTYGYTF
DNA: TGTGCCAGCAGTGGGGCAGGGACTTATGGCTACACCTTC
D: .
size: .
V: TRBV27
J: TRBJ1-2

CDR3: CASSLFEQVGITDTQYF
DNA: TGTGCCAGCAGCTTATTTGAACAAGTGGGGATCACAGATACGCAGTATTTT
D: .
size: .
V: TRBV7-2
J: TRBJ2-3

CDR3: CASRDPLGLAGLEQYF
DNA: TGTGCCAGCAGGGACCCTTTAGGACTAGCGGGTCTGGAGCAGTACTTC
D: TRBD2
size: many
V: TRBV2
J: TRBJ2-7

CDR3: CASSRVFTDTQYF
DNA: TGTGCCAGCAGTCGGGTTTTCACAGATACGCAGTATTTT
D: .
size: many
V: TRBV2
J: TRBJ2-3

CDR3: CASSDSRGLKGYTF
DNA: TGTGCCAGCAGTGACTCGAGGGGACTAAAAGGCTACACCTTC
D: .
size: few
V: TRBV6-4
J: TRBJ1-2

CDR3: CASSLNRGHYTF
DNA: TGTGCCAGCAGCTTGAACAGGGGGCACTACACCTTC
D: TRBD1
size: .
V: TRBV5-4
J: TRBJ1-2

CDR3: CASSYPGKDTQYF
DNA: TGTGCCAGCAGTTACCCGGGGAAAGATACGCAGTATTTT
D: .
size: few
V: TRBV6-6
J: TRBJ2-3

CDR3: CASSRRERGQETQYF
DNA: TGTGCCAGCAGCAGACGGGAGAGGGGACAGGAGACCCAGTACTTC
D: .
size: few
V: TRBV11-2
J: TRBJ2-5

CDR3: CATSRDWTGGTEAFF
DNA: TGTGCCACCAGCAGAGATTGGACAGGGGGCACTGAAGCTTTCTTT
D: TRBD1
size: few
V: TRBV15
J: TRBJ1-1

CDR3: CASSLGQRRAGELFF
DNA: TGTGCCAGCAGTTTAGGTCAGCGCAGGGCCGGGGAGCTGTTTTTT
D: .
size: .
V: TRBV12-3/TRBV12-4
J: TRBJ2-2

CDR3: CASSPGTPNEQFF
DNA: TGTGCCAGCAGCCCAGGGACACCGAATGAGCAGTTCTTC
D: .
size: few
V: TRBV7-9
J: TRBJ2-1

CDR3: CASSIAGDISNQPQHF
DNA: TGTGCCAGTAGTATCGCAGGAGATATTAGCAATCAGCCCCAGCATTTT
D: .
size: .
V: TRBV19
J: TRBJ1-5

CDR3: CASSPDMGALYEQYF
DNA: TGTGCCAGCAGCCCGGACATGGGGGCCCTCTACGAGCAGTACTTC
D: .
size: many
V: TRBV6-1
J: TRBJ2-7

CDR3: CASSSGWGVEKLFF
DNA: TGTGCCAGCAGCTCCGGGTGGGGGGTTGAAAAACTGTTTTTT
D: .
size: few
V: TRBV7-9
J: TRBJ1-4

CDR3: CATEGVWNTGELFF
DNA: TGTGCCACTGAGGGGGTTTGGAACACCGGGGAGCTGTTTTTT
D: .
size: .
V: TRBV2
J: TRBJ2-2

CDR3: CSVDSRDRGFYGYTF
DNA: TGCAGCGTTGATTCCCGGGACAGGGGGTTCTATGGCTACACCTTC
D: TRBD1
size: few
V: TRBV29-1
J: TRBJ1-2

CDR3: CSAIGGLAGATYEQYF
DNA: TGCAGTGCTATAGGGGGTTTGGCAGGGGCCACCTACGAGCAGTACTTC
D: .
size: .
V: TRBV20-1
J: TRBJ2-7

CDR3: CAWRVGVDYGYTF
DNA: TGTGCCTGGAGGGTAGGGGTTGACTATGGCTACACCTTC
D: .
size: many
V: TRBV30
J: TRBJ1-2

CDR3: CASSLDRGRGQINASKLFF
DNA: TGTGCCAGCAGCTTAGATCGTGGCAGGGGGCAGATTAACGCTTCGAAACTGTTTTTT
D: TRBD1
size: few
V: TRBV11-3
J: TRBJ1-4

CDR3: CASSGGTGDGETQYF
DNA: TGTGCCAGCAGCGGCGGGACAGGAGATGGGGAGACCCAGTACTTC
D: TRBD1
size: .
V: TRBV12-3/TRBV12-4
J: TRBJ2-5

CDR3: CASSPVPGQGSVYGYTF
DNA: TGTGCCAGCAGCCCTGTCCCGGGACAGGGTTCCGTCTATGGCTACACCTTC
D: TRBD1
size: few
V: TRBV11-2
J: TRBJ1-2

CDR3: CASSPGQGAANTEAFF
DNA: TGTGCCAGCAGCCCGGGACAGGGGGCGGCGAACACTGAAGCTTTCTTT
D: TRBD1
size: many
V: TRBV7-2
J: TRBJ1-1

CDR3: CASSVTGEDYGYTF
DNA: TGTGCCAGCAGCGTCACAGGGGAGGACTATGGCTACACCTTC
D: TRBD1
size: few
V: TRBV7-9
J: TRBJ1-2